Shown below are 21 T cell receptor beta chains from a single sample sequenced in a study of shared clonotypes between healthy human individuals (dated by TCRdb to the early 2020s). Library generation was performed with the immunoSEQ multiplex PCR assay. The table was pulled from immuneACCESS by TCRdb, which kept in-frame rearrangements only. Such tables lose some clones; where checked, under half of the loss comes from unresolved V genes, and the rest has no known cause. The sample includes under 1 million clones, with about 96% observed a single time. Of the sample, 0.2% to 0.25% falls within the top ten clones. CD8 naive samples were obtained by positive selection for CCR7 among CD45RO-negative cells, yielding a CD45RA+CCR7+ population from which TemRA cells were excluded. The specimen was naive CD8+ T cells sorted from blood. The label giving this sample's cell subset or site can be read as: CD45RA+CCR7+. The receptors shown here come from a man aged 30 to 45 in good health.

This chain connects TRBV2 to TRBJ2-7; no definite D call. V was cut by 7 bases and J by 5 bases, with 9 bases left in between. Looked up from germline, CDR1 is SNHLY and CDR2 is FYNNEI. CDR3 length: 11 amino acids. CDR3 sequence reads: CASITYDEQYF. CDR3 DNA sequence: TGTGCCAGCATTACGTACGACGAGCAGTACTTC.

This clone is a singleton in its sample. This chain uses TRBV29-1 with TRBJ2-7, with 12 nucleotides matching TRBD2. Looked up from germline, CDR1 is SQVTM and CDR2 is ANQGSEA. V lost 6 bases to trimming and J lost 4 bases; unmatched junction nucleotides: 4. CDR3 length: 13 residues. This CDR3 reads CSVRTSGKYEQYF. The CDR3 coding sequence is TGCAGCGTCCGGACTAGCGGGAAGTACGAGCAGTACTTC.

V usage is TRBV29-1 and J usage is TRBJ2-1; 7 bases are a match to TRBD2. Per the germline V gene, CDR1 is SQVTM and CDR2 is ANQGSEA. Losses at the gene ends were 2 bases for V and 0 bases for J; bases not matched to a gene: 4. The length of the CDR3 is 15 residues. The DNA for the CDR3 is TGCAGCGTTGAACTAGCGGAGAGCTCCTACAATGAGCAGTTCTTC. The encoded protein is CSVELAESSYNEQFF.

The chain combines TRBV7-9 with TRBJ2-1; maybe TRBD1 (6 bases). Germline loops: CDR1 SEHNR, CDR2 FQNEAQ (reference sequence). V was trimmed by 5 bases and J by 5 bases, leaving 16 bases between them. The CDR3 is 15 amino acids. DNA for the CDR3: TGTGCCAGCAGCCCCGGGCAGGGGTACGACAATGAGCAGTTCTTC. Amino acid sequence: CASSPGQGYDNEQFF. Full variable domain (outside the CDR3, taken from reference TRBV7-9 and TRBJ2-1): DTGVSQNPRHKITKRGQNVTFRCDPISEHNRLYWYRQTLGQGPEFLTYFQNEAQLEKSRLLSDRFSAERPKGSFSTLEIQRTEQGDSAMYLCASSPGQGYDNEQFFGPGTRLTVL.

J is TRBJ2-3 and V is TRBV5-1; 8 bases fit TRBD2. Germline lookup yields CDR1 SGHRS and CDR2 YFSETQ. The J segment lost 3 bases and the V segment lost 6 bases, leaving 3 bases of the junction unmatched. The CDR3 loop spans 13 amino acids. This CDR3 reads CASTLAGTDTQYF. The CDR3 bases are TGCGCCAGCACCTTAGCGGGAACAGATACGCAGTATTTT.

This clone appeared a single time. This rearrangement joins TRBV13 to TRBJ2-7; 7 positions agree with TRBD1. V was pared by 2 bases and J by 1 base, with 2 bases of the junction left unmatched. The CDR3 contains 14 residues. The germline gives CDR1 PRHDT, CDR2 FYEKMQ (reference sequence). This chain's CDR3 is CASSLRDSSYEQYF. CDR3 bases: TGTGCCAGCAGCTTACGGGACAGTTCCTACGAGCAGTACTTC.

V and J are TRBV9 and TRBJ2-6; no definite D call. Germline V CDR1 and CDR2: SGDLS, YYNGEE. The V end was cut by 1 base, the J end by 1 base, with 6 bases between. The CDR3 is 15 residues long. The CDR3 here is CASSVWPSGANVLTF. DNA for the CDR3: TGTGCCAGCAGCGTATGGCCTTCTGGGGCCAACGTCCTGACTTTC.

The chain carries TRBV7-6 and TRBJ2-3; 9 bases are a match to TRBD2. J lost 3 bases, V lost 5 bases, and 3 bases had no gene match. CDR1 SGHVS and CDR2 FNYEAQ come from the germline V gene. The CDR3 has 14 residues. The CDR3 protein is CASSLSGRTDTQYF. CDR3 DNA: TGTGCCAGCAGCCTAAGCGGGAGGACAGATACGCAGTATTTT.

The chain recombines TRBV2 with TRBJ2-5; tentative D call: TRBD2 (5 bases). The CDR3 covers 13 residues. Trimming shortened V by 2 bases and J by 4 bases, and 8 bases separated the two germline ends. CDR1 and CDR2 from the germline V gene are SNHLY and FYNNEI. In DNA form, the CDR3 reads TGTGCCAGCAGTGAAAAAGGGAGAGAGACCCAGTACTTC. Amino acids: CASSEKGRETQYF.

This sequence joins TRBV27 and TRBJ1-5, with D unresolved. The CDR3 loop spans 13 amino acids. The germline gives CDR1 MNHEY, CDR2 SMNVEV (reference sequence). With 5 bases removed from V and 4 bases from J, the gap between germline ends came to 9 bases. The CDR3 sequence: CASSPLNNQPQHF. The CDR3 nucleotides are TGTGCCAGCAGTCCACTCAATAATCAGCCCCAGCATTTT.

The V gene is TRBV28, the J gene TRBJ2-7; perhaps TRBD1 as D (6 bases). Germline V gene lookup returns CDR1 MDHEN and CDR2 SYDVKM. The V and J ends lost 1 base and 0 bases respectively, with 13 bases between them. CDR3 size: 16 residues. CDR3 amino acids: CASSLFPGDNSYEQYF. As DNA, the CDR3 is TGTGCCAGCAGTTTATTTCCTGGGGACAACTCCTACGAGCAGTACTTC. Full variable domain (missing parts from reference TRBV28 and TRBJ2-7): DVKVTQSSRYLVKRTGEKVFLECVQDMDHENMFWYRQDPGLGLRLIYFSYDVKMKEKGDIPEGYSVSREKKERFSLILESASTNQTSMYLCASSLFPGDNSYEQYFGPGTRLTVT.

V is TRBV11-2 and J is TRBJ1-2, with TRBD1 matching 8 bases. The germline gives CDR1 SGHAT, CDR2 FQNNGV. CDR3 length equals 14 residues. The ends lost 6 bases at V and 4 bases at J; junction bases unmatched: 7. This CDR3 is CASSPGQGAYGYTF. CDR3 DNA: TGTGCCAGCAGTCCAGGACAGGGCGCCTATGGCTACACCTTC.

Concerning this clone itself: The same CDR3 can be traced to other DNA sequences in this sample. The J gene is TRBJ1-1, the V gene TRBV19, with D possibly matching TRBD1 (5 bases). Per the germline V gene, CDR1 is LNHDA and CDR2 is SQIVND (reference sequence). The CDR3 totals 13 residues. Between the trimmed V and J ends, which lost 5 bases and 0 bases, there was a span of 7 bases. The CDR3 is CASSDSLNTEAFF. The CDR3 bases are TGTGCCAGTAGTGACAGCTTGAACACTGAAGCTTTCTTT.

The V call is TRBV6-5, the J call TRBJ2-7; possible D gene TRBD1, 6 bases. Germline loops: CDR1 MNHEY, CDR2 SVGAGI. Trimming left V 4 bases short and J 4 bases short, with 17 bases between. This CDR3 has 15 residues. The CDR3 DNA follows: TGTGCCAGCAGTTCCGGGACAAGCGGATCGTACGAGCAGTACTTC. Residues: CASSSGTSGSYEQYF.

The table lists this clone with a count of one. V and J are TRBV6-5 and TRBJ2-1, with 9 bases matching TRBD2. V gave up 7 bases and J gave up 4 bases; unmatched junction bases: 8. The germline CDR1 and CDR2 sequences are MNHEY and SVGAGI. This CDR3 is built from 15 residues. This CDR3 is CASNPGLAGYNEQFF. As DNA, the CDR3 is TGTGCCAGCAACCCGGGGCTAGCGGGGTACAATGAGCAGTTCTTC.

The rearrangement uses TRBV19 and TRBJ2-7, with TRBD2 matching 11 bases. The CDR3 totals 16 residues. The V gene's germline CDR1 is LNHDA and CDR2 SQIVND (reference sequence). V was pared by 3 bases and J by 5 bases, with 9 bases of the junction left unmatched. CDR3 coding DNA: TGTGCCAGTAGTATTTCTAGCGGGAGGAGGTTTGACGAGCAGTACTTC. Protein product: CASSISSGRRFDEQYF.

The chain joins TRBV7-8 to TRBJ2-7; tentatively, D is TRBD1 (6 bases). The germline CDR1 and CDR2 sequences are SGHVS and FQNEAQ. There are 13 residues in the CDR3. Trimming cost V 3 bases and J 4 bases, with 10 bases left between them. The chain's CDR3 is CASSFRTVYEQYF. In nucleotides, the CDR3 is TGTGCCAGCAGCTTCCGGACAGTTTACGAGCAGTACTTC. Filled out from reference TRBV7-8 and TRBJ2-7, the complete variable domain reads GAGVSQSPRYKVAKRGQDVALRCDPISGHVSLFWYQQALGQGPEFLTYFQNEAQLDKSGLPSDRFFAERPEGSVSTLKIQRTQQEDSAVYLCASSFRTVYEQYFGPGTRLTVT.

The J gene is TRBJ2-3, the V gene TRBV7-8, with TRBD2 matching 13 bases. V shed 3 bases, J shed 1 base, and the junction held 7 bases outside the gene matches. Germline V lookup: CDR1 SGHVS, CDR2 FQNEAQ. There are 18 residues in the CDR3. Here the CDR3 DNA reads TGTGCCAGCAGCTTGAGACTAGCGGGAGGCCGGGGCACAGATACGCAGTATTTT. The encoded protein is CASSLRLAGGRGTDTQYF.

The chain joins TRBV28 to TRBJ2-1, with 10 bases identical to TRBD1. The V gene end was trimmed by 2 bases and the J gene end by 4 bases; junction bases not matched to a gene: 2. This CDR3 region has 15 residues. CDR1 and CDR2 from the germline V gene are MDHEN and SYDVKM. This CDR3 reads CASSLRDRGYNEQFF. The CDR3 bases are TGTGCCAGCAGTTTACGGGACAGGGGTTACAATGAGCAGTTCTTC. Drawing the rest from reference TRBV28 and TRBJ2-1, the complete variable domain is DVKVTQSSRYLVKRTGEKVFLECVQDMDHENMFWYRQDPGLGLRLIYFSYDVKMKEKGDIPEGYSVSREKKERFSLILESASTNQTSMYLCASSLRDRGYNEQFFGPGTRLTVL.

V usage is TRBV7-9 and J usage is TRBJ1-1; TRBD1 agrees at 8 bases. The V gene end was trimmed by 5 bases and the J gene end by 12 bases; junction bases not matched to a gene: 14. Germline loops: CDR1 SEHNR, CDR2 FQNEAQ (reference sequence). The CDR3 runs 14 residues. CDR3 sequence reads: CASSLSDRGIRTFF. Here the CDR3 DNA reads TGTGCCAGCAGCCTGTCTGACAGGGGCATAAGAACTTTCTTT.

The chain recombines TRBV6-5 with TRBJ2-3, with 7 bases identical to TRBD2. Germline assignment: CDR1 MNHEY and CDR2 SVGAGI. The CDR3 extends over 15 amino acids. Losses at the gene ends were 0 bases for V and 6 bases for J; bases not matched to a gene: 6. The CDR3 loop is CASSYSTGGWDTQYF. CDR3 DNA sequence: TGTGCCAGCAGTTACTCGACGGGGGGATGGGATACGCAGTATTTT.